This entry features one T cell receptor beta chain sequence. Sequencing used immunoSEQ multiplex PCR; TCRdb keeps in-frame clones, though not all of them. The sample includes approximately 2.5 million clones, just over 90% of them seen just once. Germline V CDR1 and CDR2: SGHDN, FVKESK. Trimming took 0 bases from V and 4 from J, leaving 9 bases between them. The length of the CDR3 is 14 residues. These data originate in a study of shared clonotypes between healthy human individuals. Whole-study context: There were three CD4 naive, three CD4 memory, two CD8 naive and one CD8 memory plates per donor.

The chain couples TRBV14 to TRBJ1-2; D unresolved. The sample consisted of naive CD4+ T cells sorted from blood. Subset indicated: CD45RA+ positively selected. The origin of this receptor is a man aged 18 to 29 in good health. CDR3 coding DNA: TGTGCCAGCAGCCAAGATGCCAGGAGCTATGGCTACACCTTC. Translated, it gives CASSQDARSYGYTF.